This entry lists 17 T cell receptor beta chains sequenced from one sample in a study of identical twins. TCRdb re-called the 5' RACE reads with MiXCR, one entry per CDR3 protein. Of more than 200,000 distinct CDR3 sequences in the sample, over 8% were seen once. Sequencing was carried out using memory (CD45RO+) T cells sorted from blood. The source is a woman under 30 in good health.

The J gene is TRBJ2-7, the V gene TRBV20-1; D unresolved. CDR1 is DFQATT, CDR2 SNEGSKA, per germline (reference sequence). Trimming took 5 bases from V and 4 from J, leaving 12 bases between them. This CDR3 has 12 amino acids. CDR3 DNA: TGCAGTGCTCAGAATACACGGTACGAGCAGTACTTC. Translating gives CSAQNTRYEQYF.

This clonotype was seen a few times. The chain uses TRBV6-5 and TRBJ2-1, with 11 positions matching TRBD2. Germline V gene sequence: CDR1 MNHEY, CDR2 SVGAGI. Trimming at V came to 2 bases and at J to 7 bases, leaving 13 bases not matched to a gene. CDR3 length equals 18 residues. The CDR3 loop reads CASSYNSLLAGDANEQFF. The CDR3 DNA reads TGTGCCAGCAGTTACAACTCCCTACTAGCGGGAGATGCGAATGAGCAGTTCTTC.

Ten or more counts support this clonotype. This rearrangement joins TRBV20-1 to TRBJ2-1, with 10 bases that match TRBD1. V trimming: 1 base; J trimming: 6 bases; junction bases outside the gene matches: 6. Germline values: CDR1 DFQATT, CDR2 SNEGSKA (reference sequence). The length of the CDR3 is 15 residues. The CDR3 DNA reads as TGCAGTGCTAGAGCGGGGACAGGGGTAGGCAATGAGCAGTTCTTC. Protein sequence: CSARAGTGVGNEQFF.

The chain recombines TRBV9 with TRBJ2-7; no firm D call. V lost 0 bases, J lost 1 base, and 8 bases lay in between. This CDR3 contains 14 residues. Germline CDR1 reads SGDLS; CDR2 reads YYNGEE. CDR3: CASSVEPDSYEQYF. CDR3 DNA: TGTGCCAGCAGCGTAGAGCCAGATTCCTACGAGCAGTACTTC.

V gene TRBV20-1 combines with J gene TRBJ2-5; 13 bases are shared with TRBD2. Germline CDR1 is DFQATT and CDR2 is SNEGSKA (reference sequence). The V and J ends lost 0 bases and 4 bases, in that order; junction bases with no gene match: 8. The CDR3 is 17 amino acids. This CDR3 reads CSARDARTSGSRETQYF. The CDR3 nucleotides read TGCAGTGCTAGAGACGCCCGGACTAGCGGGAGTAGAGAGACCCAGTACTTC.

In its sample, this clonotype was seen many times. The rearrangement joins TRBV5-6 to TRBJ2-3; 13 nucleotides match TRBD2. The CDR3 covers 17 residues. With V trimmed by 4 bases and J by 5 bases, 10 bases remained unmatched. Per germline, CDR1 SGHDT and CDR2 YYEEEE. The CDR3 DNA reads TGTGCCAGCAGCAATCGACTAGCGGGGGGCAAGGTAGATACGCAGTATTTT. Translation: CASSNRLAGGKVDTQYF.

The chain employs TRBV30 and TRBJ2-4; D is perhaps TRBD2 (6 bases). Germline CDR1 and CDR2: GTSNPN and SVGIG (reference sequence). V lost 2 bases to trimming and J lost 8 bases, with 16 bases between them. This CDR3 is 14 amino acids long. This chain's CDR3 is CAWSKAGRSDIQYF. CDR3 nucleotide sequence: TGTGCCTGGAGTAAGGCGGGGAGATCAGACATTCAGTACTTC.

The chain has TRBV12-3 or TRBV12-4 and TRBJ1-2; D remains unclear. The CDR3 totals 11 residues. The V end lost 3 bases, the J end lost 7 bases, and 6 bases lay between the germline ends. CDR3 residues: CASSFEAGYTF. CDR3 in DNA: TGTGCCAGCAGTTTCGAGGCTGGCTACACCTTC.

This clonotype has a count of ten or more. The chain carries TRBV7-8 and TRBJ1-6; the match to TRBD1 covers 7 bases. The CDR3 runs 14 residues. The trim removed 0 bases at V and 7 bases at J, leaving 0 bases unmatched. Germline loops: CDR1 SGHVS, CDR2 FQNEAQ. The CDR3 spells CASSLAQGNSPLHF. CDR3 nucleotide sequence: TGTGCCAGCAGCTTAGCACAGGGGAATTCACCCCTCCACTTT. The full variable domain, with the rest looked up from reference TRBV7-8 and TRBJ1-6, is GAGVSQSPRYKVAKRGQDVALRCDPISGHVSLFWYQQALGQGPEFLTYFQNEAQLDKSGLPSDRFFAERPEGSVSTLKIQRTQQEDSAVYLCASSLAQGNSPLHFGNGTRLTVT.

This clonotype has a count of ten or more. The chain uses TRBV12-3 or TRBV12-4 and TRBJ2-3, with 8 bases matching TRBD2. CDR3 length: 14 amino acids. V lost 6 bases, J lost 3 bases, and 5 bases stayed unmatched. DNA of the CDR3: TGTGCCAGCAGGGGGACTAGTGGTACAGATACGCAGTATTTT. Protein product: CASRGTSGTDTQYF.

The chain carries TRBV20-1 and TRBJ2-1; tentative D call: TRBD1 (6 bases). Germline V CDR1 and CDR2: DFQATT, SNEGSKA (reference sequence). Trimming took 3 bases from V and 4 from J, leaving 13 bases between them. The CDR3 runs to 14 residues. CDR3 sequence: CSASGQLPYNEQFF. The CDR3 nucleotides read TGCAGTGCTAGTGGACAGCTCCCTTACAATGAGCAGTTCTTC.

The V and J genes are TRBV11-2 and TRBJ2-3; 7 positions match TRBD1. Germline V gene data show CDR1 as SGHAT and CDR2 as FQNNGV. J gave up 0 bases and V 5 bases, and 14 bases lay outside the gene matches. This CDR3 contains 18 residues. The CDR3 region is CASSLLGQRTRSTDTQYF. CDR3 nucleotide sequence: TGTGCCAGCAGCCTTCTGGGACAGCGGACTCGGAGCACAGATACGCAGTATTTT.

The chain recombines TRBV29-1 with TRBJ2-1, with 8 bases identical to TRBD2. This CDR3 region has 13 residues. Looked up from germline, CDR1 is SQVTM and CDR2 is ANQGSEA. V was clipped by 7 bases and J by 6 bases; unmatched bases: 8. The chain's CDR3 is CSAGGDGPNEQFF. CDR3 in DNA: TGCAGCGCCGGGGGGGATGGGCCCAATGAGCAGTTCTTC.

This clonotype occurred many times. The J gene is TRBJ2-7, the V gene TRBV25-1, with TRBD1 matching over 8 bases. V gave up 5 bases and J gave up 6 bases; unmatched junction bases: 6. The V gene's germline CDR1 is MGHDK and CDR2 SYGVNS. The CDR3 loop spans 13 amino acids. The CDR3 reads CASSWTGRSEQYF. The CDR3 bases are TGTGCCAGCAGTTGGACAGGGAGGAGCGAGCAGTACTTC.

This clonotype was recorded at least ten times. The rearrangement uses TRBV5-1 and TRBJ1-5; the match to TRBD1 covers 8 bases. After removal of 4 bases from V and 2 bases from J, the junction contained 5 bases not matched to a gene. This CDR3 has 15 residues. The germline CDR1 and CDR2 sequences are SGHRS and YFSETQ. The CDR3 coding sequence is TGCGCCAGCAGCAGAACAGGGGGTGGCAATCAGCCCCAGCATTTT. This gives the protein CASSRTGGGNQPQHF.

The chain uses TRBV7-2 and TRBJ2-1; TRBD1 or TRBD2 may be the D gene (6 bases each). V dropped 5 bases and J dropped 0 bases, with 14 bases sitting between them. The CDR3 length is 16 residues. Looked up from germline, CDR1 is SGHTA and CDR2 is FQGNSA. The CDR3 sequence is CASSPGGVLSYNEQFF. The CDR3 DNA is TGTGCCAGCAGCCCCGGGGGCGTCCTCTCCTACAATGAGCAGTTCTTC.

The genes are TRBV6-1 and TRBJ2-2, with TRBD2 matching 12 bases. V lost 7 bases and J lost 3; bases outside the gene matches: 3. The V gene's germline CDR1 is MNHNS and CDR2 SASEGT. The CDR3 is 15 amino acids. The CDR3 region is CASTLAGGYTGELFF. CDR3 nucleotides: TGTGCCAGCACGCTAGCGGGGGGGTACACCGGGGAGCTGTTTTTT.